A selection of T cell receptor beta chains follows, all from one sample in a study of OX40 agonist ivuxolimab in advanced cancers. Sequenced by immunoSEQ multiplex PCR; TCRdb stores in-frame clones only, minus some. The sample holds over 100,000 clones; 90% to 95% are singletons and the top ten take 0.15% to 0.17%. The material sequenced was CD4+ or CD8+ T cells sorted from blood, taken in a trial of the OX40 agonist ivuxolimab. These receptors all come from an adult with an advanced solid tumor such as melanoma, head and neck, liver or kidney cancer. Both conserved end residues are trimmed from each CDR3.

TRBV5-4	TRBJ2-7	ASSPTRPPYEQY
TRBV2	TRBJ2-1	ASSEDRAGGPEF
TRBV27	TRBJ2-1	ASSLGLGTGSYNEQF
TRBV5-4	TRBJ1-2	ASSLAPGINYGYT
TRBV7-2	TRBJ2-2	ASSLRGAYTGELF
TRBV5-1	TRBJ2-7	ASSLDPRDYEQY
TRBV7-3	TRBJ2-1	ASSLYSGLHNEQF
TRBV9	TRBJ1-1	ASSVVGQGEAF
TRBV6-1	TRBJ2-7	ASRSAGIEQY
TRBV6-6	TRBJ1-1	ASSLGGGNTEAF
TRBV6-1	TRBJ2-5	ASRGGGTGTQY
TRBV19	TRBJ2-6	ASSTTAQANVLT
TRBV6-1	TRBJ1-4	ASSEFDGEKLF
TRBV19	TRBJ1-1	ASSRGSVNTEAF
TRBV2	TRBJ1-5	ASSPDRDYQPQH
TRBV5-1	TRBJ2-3	ASSEGQFTDTQY
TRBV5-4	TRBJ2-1	ASRGGIGTGAYNEQF
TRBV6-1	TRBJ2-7	ASSGLLYRARISEQY
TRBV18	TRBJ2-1	ASSPLAGGSSYNEQF
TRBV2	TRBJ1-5	ASARENPNQPQH
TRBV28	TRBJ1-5	ASSSAGTGGLYSNQPQH
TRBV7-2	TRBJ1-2	ASSFNRDRGRYGYT
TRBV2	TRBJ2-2	ASAVVGELF
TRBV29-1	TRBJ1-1	SSYMNTEAF
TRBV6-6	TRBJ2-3	ASSGQLGVDTQY
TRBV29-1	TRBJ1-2	SVSAIEGLKDGYT
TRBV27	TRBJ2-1	ASAFGHGGSQF
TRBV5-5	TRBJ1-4	ASSYQGFGEKLF
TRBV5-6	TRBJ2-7	ASSLLAGVLSYEQY
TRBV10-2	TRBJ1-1	ASSEGRTEAF
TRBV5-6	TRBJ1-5	ASSRDRGMNQPQH
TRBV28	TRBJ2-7	ASSSSGPYEQY
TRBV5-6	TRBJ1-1	ASSLRRQNTEAF
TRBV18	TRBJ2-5	ASSPNYIPGRETQY
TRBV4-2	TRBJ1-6	ASRGRAPYNSPLH
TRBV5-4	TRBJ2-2	ASSLDRGDTGELF
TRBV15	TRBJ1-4	ATSRAGGREKLF
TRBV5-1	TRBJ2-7	ASSENGISSYEQY
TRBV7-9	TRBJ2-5	ATAPQGETQY
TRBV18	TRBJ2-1	ASSERGRDKYNEQF
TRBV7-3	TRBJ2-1	ASSLQGATTYNEQF
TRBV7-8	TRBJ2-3	ASSFGLAGGYHTQY
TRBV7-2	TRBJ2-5	ASSRVGQETQY
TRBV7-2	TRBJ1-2	ASSLAREYGYT
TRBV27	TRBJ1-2	ASSLASSHYGYT
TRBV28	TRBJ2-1	ASGGRYNEQF
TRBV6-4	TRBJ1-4	ASSVIDRGGEKLF
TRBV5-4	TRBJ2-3	ASSIRPIAGIEDTQY
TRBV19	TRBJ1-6	ASSFLGESPLH
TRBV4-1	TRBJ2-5	ASSRGSFQTQY
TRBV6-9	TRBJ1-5	ARKNQPQH
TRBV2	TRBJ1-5	ASSMGSNQPQH